This T cell receptor beta chain was sequenced during a study of metastatic and nonmetastatic thyroid tumors. Study conclusions and caveats: Relative to benign nodules, malignant thyroid tumors were reportedly characterized by significantly elevated TCR beta diversity in blood and tumor.

As regards this clone: Antigen unknown.

The CDR3 is 13 amino acids. Germline V gene data show CDR1 as SGHAT and CDR2 as FQNNGV. The V end lost 5 bases, the J end lost 3 bases, and 10 bases lay between the germline ends. Original processing notes: Clinicopathological groups supplied CDR3 differences that were used to build a distant-metastasis classifier for papillary thyroid cancer. TCRdb re-analyzed the PCR reads using MiXCR. These V and J calls originate from TCRdb's pipeline instead of the authors' own analysis. The table shows about 5,200 clones, with 37% occurring only once. No patient had received any treatment before thyroid surgery.

Sample: tumor tissue. The sequence derives from a male donor with papillary thyroid cancer or a benign thyroid nodule (not recorded which). Some clones in this sample may be carry-over from other donors' samples. J is TRBJ1-1 and V is TRBV11-2; D not certain. The CDR3 DNA reads as TGTGCCAGCAGCCCTAGACGGTACACTGAAGCTTTCTTT. Its protein is CASSPRRYTEAFF. Using reference TRBV11-2 and TRBJ1-1 for the parts outside the CDR3, the full variable domain is EAGVAQSPRYKIIEKRQSVAFWCNPISGHATLYWYQQILGQGPKLLIQFQNNGVVDDSQLPKDRFSAERLKGVDSTLKIQPAKLEDSAVYLCASSPRRYTEAFFGQGTRLTVV.